Listed below are T cell receptor beta chains from one sample, sequenced in a study of prognosis after radiotherapy for stage I lung cancer. TCRdb ran MiXCR on the multiplex PCR reads and lists one entry per CDR3 protein. This sample yields around 17,000 distinct CDR3 sequences, of which approximately 17% are seen a single time; around two fifths belongs to the top ten. Sequenced material: PBMCs, taken before or after stereotactic body radiation therapy (not recorded which). The receptors originated from a donor aged 50 or older with non-small cell lung cancer. Both conserved end residues are part of each CDR3. The D gene is left open where the match is weak. Rows give clone size only sometimes, using once, few, many, or a class for an expanded clone.

TGTGCCAGCAGTTCCGGGCTGCAGCGAGAGACCCAGTACTTC CASSSGLQRETQYF TRBJ2-5 - many TRBV7-8
TGCAGTGCTAGAGATACTCTAGCGGGAAGGGGGAATGAGCAGTTCTTC CSARDTLAGRGNEQFF TRBJ2-1 TRBD2 medium-sized TRBV20-1
TGTGCCACCAGTGATTTTAGGGGGGCTAGTCAAGAGACCCAGTACTTC CATSDFRGASQETQYF TRBJ2-5 - many TRBV24-1
TGTGCCAGCAGCGTAGAAGGCCGTGTTAGCGGCTCCTACAATGAGCAGTTCTTC CASSVEGRVSGSYNEQFF TRBJ2-1 - many TRBV9
TGTGCCAGTAGTTCCGGGACAGGGTTGGATGAGCAGTTCTTC CASSSGTGLDEQFF TRBJ2-1 TRBD1 - TRBV19
TGTGCCAGCAGCCCTGGACTAGCGGGGGGGTTAGATACGCAGTATTTT CASSPGLAGGLDTQYF TRBJ2-3 TRBD2 medium-sized TRBV12-3/TRBV12-4
TGTGCCATCAGCAGACAGGGGGCAAACACTGAAGCTTTCTTT CAISRQGANTEAFF TRBJ1-1 TRBD1 many TRBV10-3
TGCAGCGTTTTGACCGGGACAGGGGGTCAGCCCCAGCATTTT CSVLTGTGGQPQHF TRBJ1-5 TRBD1 many TRBV29-1
TGTGCCAGCAGAGCCCGATCAGGGGGATCCGGGGAGCTGTTTTTT CASRARSGGSGELFF TRBJ2-2 TRBD1 - TRBV9
TGTGCCAGTAGTGACCTAGCGGGGGGGCTCGATGAGCAGTTCTTC CASSDLAGGLDEQFF TRBJ2-1 TRBD2 many TRBV19
TGTGCCACCAGCATCCAGGCGGGGGCGGGGGATACGCAGTATTTT CATSIQAGAGDTQYF TRBJ2-3 - many TRBV15
TGTGCCTGGAGTGGGACAGGGTCCATCTCACCCCTCCACTTT CAWSGTGSISPLHF TRBJ1-6 TRBD1 many TRBV30
TGTGCCAGCAGAAACCTCCTGGGACTAGCGGGAGTTACCGGGGAGCTGTTTTTT CASRNLLGLAGVTGELFF TRBJ2-2 TRBD2 many TRBV27
TGTGCCAGCCGCGGAGACCCTGCCTCACCCCTCCACTTT CASRGDPASPLHF TRBJ1-6 - - TRBV6-2/TRBV6-3
TGTGCTAGTGGTTTGGTAACTGCTTTATGGGACAGGTCTGGAAACACCATATATTTT CASGLVTALWDRSGNTIYF TRBJ1-3 TRBD1 many TRBV12-5